This passage covers 17 T cell receptor beta chains from one sample sequenced in a study of blood T cell repertoires in COVID-19. Here immunoSEQ multiplex PCR was the method, and the copy in TCRdb shows in-frame clones only, minus some. The profile shows 75,000 to 90,000 clones, roughly nine tenths of them singletons. Sequenced input: peripheral blood. The receptor source for this set is a woman aged 50 to 65 in a cohort sampled during active COVID-19.

This clone was detected only a few times. The junction departs from germline at one end; a sequencing error may be responsible. The gene calls are TRBV7-3 and TRBJ1-2; 8 bases fit TRBD1. CDR3 length: 12 amino acids. Germline V CDR1 and CDR2: SGHTA, FQGTGA. The CDR3: CASSSAAGQAFF. The CDR3, as DNA: TGTGCCAGCAGCTCCGCGGCGGGACAGGCCTTCTTC.

The chain couples TRBV5-1 to TRBJ1-1; no firm D call. This CDR3 region has 14 residues. The V gene lost 4 bases and the J gene lost 7 bases, with 17 bases spanning the gap. Germline CDR1 SGHRS, CDR2 YFSETQ. CDR3 DNA sequence: TGCGCCAGCAGCCCCCTCGGATTCGCGGTTGAAGCTTTCTTT. Translation gives CASSPLGFAVEAFF.

The V gene is TRBV5-1, the J gene TRBJ2-1, with 7 bases lining up with TRBD1. CDR3 length: 15 residues. With V trimmed by 5 bases and J by 5 bases, 10 bases remained unmatched. Germline V gene sequence: CDR1 SGHRS, CDR2 YFSETQ. This chain's CDR3 is CASRFAGTANNEQFF. CDR3 coding DNA: TGCGCCAGCAGATTCGCCGGGACAGCTAACAATGAGCAGTTCTTC.

The sample holds one count of this clone. The rearrangement joins TRBV7-9 to TRBJ2-7; 9 bases line up with TRBD1. Trimming cost V 7 bases and J 3 bases; bases outside gene matches: 10. This CDR3 comprises 15 residues. Per germline, CDR1 SEHNR and CDR2 FQNEAQ (reference sequence). In DNA, the CDR3 is TGTGCCAGCACCCCCGGGACAGGGTTTTTCTACGAGCAGTACTTC. As protein: CASTPGTGFFYEQYF. Supplemented by reference TRBV7-9 and TRBJ2-7, the full variable domain reads DTGVSQNPRHKITKRGQNVTFRCDPISEHNRLYWYRQTLGQGPEFLTYFQNEAQLEKSRLLSDRFSAERPKGSFSTLEIQRTEQGDSAMYLCASTPGTGFFYEQYFGPGTRLTVT.

The chain is built from TRBV27 and TRBJ2-1, with 8 bases fitting TRBD2. The CDR3 is 15 residues long. V gave up 1 base and J gave up 7 bases; unmatched junction bases: 6. Germline loops: CDR1 MNHEY, CDR2 SMNVEV (reference sequence). CDR3 in DNA: TGTGCCAGCAGTTTATTCAGCGGGGGCAGGAATGAGCAGTTCTTC. Translating it yields CASSLFSGGRNEQFF.

V usage is TRBV11-3 and J usage is TRBJ2-5, with 12 bases that match TRBD2. The CDR3 extends over 16 amino acids. Germline V lookup: CDR1 SGHNT, CDR2 YENEEA. V lost 3 bases and J lost 5; bases outside the gene matches: 7. The CDR3 reads CASSLHLAGGPETQYF. The CDR3 DNA sequence: TGTGCCAGCAGCTTGCACCTAGCGGGAGGGCCTGAGACCCAGTACTTC.

Regarding this clone: One junction end disagrees with the germline gene, perhaps due to a read error. The chain couples TRBV2 to TRBJ2-5; the D gene is possibly TRBD1 (6 bases). The CDR3 consists of 15 residues. Germline values: CDR1 SNHLY, CDR2 FYNNEI. This CDR3 is CASREDRTVAKTQYF. DNA for the CDR3: TGTGCCAGCAGAGAAGATAGGACAGTAGCAAAGACCCAGTACTTC.

As regards this clone: A read error may produce the germline difference seen at one junction end. J is TRBJ1-2 and V is TRBV5-1; 11 bases match TRBD1. Germline values: CDR1 SGHRS, CDR2 YFSETQ. This CDR3 has 17 amino acids. CDR3 sequence: CASSLAYPGQGGYGYTF. DNA of the CDR3: TGCGCCAGCAGTTTGGCGTACCCGGGACAGGGGGGCTATGGCTACACCTTC.

The genes are TRBV2 and TRBJ1-1, with no clear D. V lost 8 bases to trimming and J lost 2 bases, with 12 bases between them. CDR1 is SNHLY, CDR2 FYNNEI, per germline. The CDR3 contains 13 residues. The CDR3 sequence: CASPGGLNTEAFF. CDR3 sequence (DNA): TGTGCCAGCCCTGGAGGGCTTAACACTGAAGCTTTCTTT.

The V gene is TRBV7-2, the J gene TRBJ2-1, with 9 bases lining up with TRBD2. This CDR3 is 16 amino acids long. CDR1 is SGHTA, CDR2 FQGNSA, per germline. V dropped 1 base and J dropped 4; count of bases not matched to a gene: 5. CDR3: CASSLVAGGEYNEQFF. The CDR3, as DNA: TGTGCCAGCAGCTTAGTTGCGGGAGGGGAATACAATGAGCAGTTCTTC.

The chain carries TRBV5-1 and TRBJ1-2; no clear D gene. CDR3 size: 13 residues. Trimming removed 1 base at V and 5 bases at J, with 9 bases between. CDR1 is SGHRS, CDR2 YFSETQ, per germline. CDR3 bases: TGCGCCAGCAGCTTGAACGGGAAATATGGCTACACCTTC. Translated, it gives CASSLNGKYGYTF.

This chain joins TRBV27 and TRBJ2-3; 7 bases map to TRBD1. Trimming at V came to 5 bases and at J to 4 bases, leaving 12 bases not matched to a gene. The CDR3 runs to 16 residues. Germline loops: CDR1 MNHEY, CDR2 SMNVEV (reference sequence). CDR3 DNA: TGTGCCAGCAGTGCCGCGGACAGGCGCATTCCAGATACGCAGTATTTT. Translating gives CASSAADRRIPDTQYF.

The chain joins TRBV5-3 to TRBJ1-5, with 8 bases lining up with TRBD1. TRBV5-3 is an open reading frame, and its role is uncertain. The CDR3 spans 17 residues. V lost 4 bases, J lost 3 bases, and 12 bases stayed unmatched. The CDR3 protein is CARSHYLRQGINQPQHF. The CDR3 DNA reads TGTGCCAGAAGCCATTACCTACGACAGGGGATCAATCAGCCCCAGCATTTT.

The chain couples TRBV6-5 to TRBJ1-1, with 9 bases matching TRBD1. Germline CDR1 is MNHEY and CDR2 is SVGAGI. The trim removed 6 bases at V and 2 bases at J, leaving 4 bases unmatched. This CDR3 is 14 amino acids long. The CDR3 DNA is TGTGCCAGCAGCACCACAGGGGGCAACACTGAAGCTTTCTTT. This encodes CASSTTGGNTEAFF.

The chain carries TRBV12-3 or TRBV12-4 and TRBJ2-7; tentative D call: TRBD1 (6 bases). V was trimmed by 4 bases and J by 6 bases, leaving 13 bases between them. The CDR3 covers 13 residues. Here the CDR3 reads CASSSQARGEQYF. CDR3 nucleotides: TGTGCCAGCAGTTCCCAAGCCAGGGGCGAGCAGTACTTC.

V usage is TRBV10-2 and J usage is TRBJ2-3; 8 bases align to TRBD2. V lost 10 bases to trimming and J lost 1 base; unmatched junction nucleotides: 13. CDR3 length equals 16 residues. Germline V CDR1 and CDR2: WSHSY, SAAADI. In nucleotides, the CDR3 is TGCGCCACCGGTGCGGGCGGGGGGACCCGCACAGATACGCAGTATTTT. This sequence encodes CATGAGGGTRTDTQYF.

This clone was counted a single time. The chain uses TRBV5-4 and TRBJ2-5; 9 nucleotides line up with TRBD1. V lost 4 bases to trimming and J lost 5 bases; unmatched junction nucleotides: 9. Germline loops: CDR1 SGHNT, CDR2 YYREEE (reference sequence). CDR3 length equals 15 residues. This CDR3 is CASSAPQGAGETQYF. CDR3 coding DNA: TGTGCCAGCAGCGCGCCACAGGGGGCTGGGGAGACCCAGTACTTC.